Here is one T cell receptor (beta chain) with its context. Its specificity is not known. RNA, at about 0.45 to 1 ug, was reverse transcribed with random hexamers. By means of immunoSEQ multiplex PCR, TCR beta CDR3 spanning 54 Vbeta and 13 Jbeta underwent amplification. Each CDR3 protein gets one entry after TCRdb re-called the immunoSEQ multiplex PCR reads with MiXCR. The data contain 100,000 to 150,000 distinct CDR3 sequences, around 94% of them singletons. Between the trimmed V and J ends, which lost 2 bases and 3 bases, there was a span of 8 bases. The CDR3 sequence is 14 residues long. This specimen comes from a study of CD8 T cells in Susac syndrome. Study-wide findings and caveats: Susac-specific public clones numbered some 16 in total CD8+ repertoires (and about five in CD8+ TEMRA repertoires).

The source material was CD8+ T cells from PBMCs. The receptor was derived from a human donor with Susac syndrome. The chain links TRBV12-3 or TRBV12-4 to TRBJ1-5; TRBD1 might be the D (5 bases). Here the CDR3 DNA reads TGTGCCAGCAGTTTAACGGGGGACAATCAGCCCCAGCATTTT. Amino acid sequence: CASSLTGDNQPQHF.